This TCR beta chain was captured in a study of response to subunit inactivated influenza vaccine. TCRdb reprocessed the RT-PCR reads with MiXCR, giving one entry per CDR3 protein. This table has about 170,000 distinct CDR3 sequences, 9.5% to 15% appearing once. The CDR3 loop spans 16 amino acids. Germline CDR1 reads SGHAT; CDR2 reads FQNNGV. Losses at the gene ends were 3 bases for V and 5 bases for J; bases not matched to a gene: 10. The sample was also linked to a second study, of T cells expressing NK-cell markers. This second study says: Making the TCR beta cDNA relied on 5'RACE template switching with UMIs. It was sorted CD3+CD56-NKG2C+, CD3+CD56+NKG2C- and CD3+CD56+NKG2C+ T cells that provided the TCR beta repertoires. In several donors, dominant CD3+CD56+NKG2C+ clonotypes ranked among the top 10 CD8+ clonotypes. These clonotypes, the leaders elsewhere, also led the CD3+CD56-NKG2C+ fraction in a handful of donors.

Specimen: CD8+ T cells sorted from PBMCs, collected about 13 days after vaccination. The V gene is TRBV11-2, the J gene TRBJ2-5; 9 bases align to TRBD1. This TCR derives from a middle-aged man who received an inactivated influenza vaccine. The CDR3 nucleotides are TGTGCCAGCAGCTTTGGAGCACAGGGGGCCGCGGAGACCCAGTACTTC. Its protein is CASSFGAQGAAETQYF.